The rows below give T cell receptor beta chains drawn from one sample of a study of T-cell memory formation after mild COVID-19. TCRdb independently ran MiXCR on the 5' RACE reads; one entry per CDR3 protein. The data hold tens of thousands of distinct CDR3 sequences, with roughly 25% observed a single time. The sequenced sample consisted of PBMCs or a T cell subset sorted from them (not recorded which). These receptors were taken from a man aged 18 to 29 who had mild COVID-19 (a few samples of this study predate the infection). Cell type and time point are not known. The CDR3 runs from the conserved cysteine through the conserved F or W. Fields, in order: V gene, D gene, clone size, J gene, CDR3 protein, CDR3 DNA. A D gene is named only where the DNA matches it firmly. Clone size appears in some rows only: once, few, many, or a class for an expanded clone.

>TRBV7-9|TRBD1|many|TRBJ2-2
CASADRAYTGELFF
TGTGCCAGCGCGGACAGGGCCTACACCGGGGAGCTGTTTTTT
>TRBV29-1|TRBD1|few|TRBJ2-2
CSVSTGGITGELFF
TGCAGCGTTTCGACAGGGGGAATTACCGGGGAGCTGTTTTTT
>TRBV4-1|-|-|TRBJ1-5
CASSQRGVGNQPQHF
TGCGCCAGCAGCCAACGGGGGGTTGGCAATCAGCCCCAGCATTTT
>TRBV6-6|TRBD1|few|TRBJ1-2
CASSLNRGANYGYTF
TGTGCCAGCAGTTTAAACAGGGGAGCGAACTATGGCTACACCTTC
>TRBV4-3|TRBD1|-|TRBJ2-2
CASSQYGQGNTGELFF
TGCGCCAGCAGCCAGTATGGACAGGGCAACACCGGGGAGCTGTTTTTT
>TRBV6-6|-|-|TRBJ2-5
CASSYSLQETQYF
TGTGCCAGCAGTTACTCCCTCCAAGAGACCCAGTACTTC
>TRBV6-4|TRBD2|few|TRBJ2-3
CASSQVAGGLDTQYF
TGTGCCAGCAGCCAAGTAGCGGGGGGGCTGGATACGCAGTATTTT
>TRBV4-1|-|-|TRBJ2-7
CASSQGQAAREQYF
TGCGCCAGCAGCCAAGGCCAGGCGGCCCGCGAGCAGTACTTC
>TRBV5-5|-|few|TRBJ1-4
CASSLVGHRNEKLFF
TGTGCCAGCAGCTTGGTAGGCCACCGTAATGAAAAACTGTTTTTT
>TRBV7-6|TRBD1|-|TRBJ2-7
CASSLGRQGAHEQYF
TGTGCCAGCAGCTTAGGGAGACAGGGGGCCCACGAGCAGTACTTC
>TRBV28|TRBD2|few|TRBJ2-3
CASSLWAGGPHTQYF
TGTGCCAGCAGTTTATGGGCGGGGGGGCCCCATACGCAGTATTTT
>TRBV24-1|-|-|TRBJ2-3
CATSPGTIDTQYF
TGTGCCACCAGTCCAGGGACGATAGATACGCAGTATTTT
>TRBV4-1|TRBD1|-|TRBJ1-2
CASSHPGQGAFDGYTF
TGCGCCAGCAGCCACCCCGGACAGGGGGCTTTCGATGGCTACACCTTC
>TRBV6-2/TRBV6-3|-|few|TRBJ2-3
CASSYSLGAPGADTQYF
TGTGCCAGCAGTTACTCGTTGGGGGCCCCAGGGGCAGATACGCAGTATTTT
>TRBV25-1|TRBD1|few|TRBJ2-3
CASSGDRGRADTQYF
TGTGCCAGCAGTGGGGACAGGGGGAGGGCAGATACGCAGTATTTT